The clone carrying this T cell receptor beta chain has ten or more counts. As yet, its antigen is unknown. It was RNA transcripts that yielded the amplified TCR beta CDR3 regions. Carried out on the TCR CDR3, a first-round RT-PCR used the HTBI primer set. In TCRdb, the multiplex PCR reads were re-called with MiXCR into one record per CDR3 protein. The table records about 350,000 distinct CDR3 sequences, roughly 13% of them present only once. This specimen belongs to a study of T cells in Graves' hyperthyroidism and ophthalmopathy. Findings and limits, study-wide: Onset of ophthalmopathy came a median roughly 6.9 months after the model predicted it. Most clonotypes expanded in thyroid above 0.001 were likewise present in blood.

V lost 7 bases and J lost 1, with 16 bases in between. This CDR3 is built from 15 residues. CDR1 SNHLY and CDR2 FYNNEI come from the germline V gene. This sequence joins TRBV2 and TRBJ2-5, with D perhaps matching TRBD1 (5 bases). The sequenced sample consisted of blood. The source of this sequence is a woman aged 40 to 49 with Graves' ophthalmopathy. The DNA for the CDR3 is TGTGCCAGCATCCACAGGACGCGGTTCCAAGAGACCCAGTACTTC. This gives the protein CASIHRTRFQETQYF.